These 26 T cell receptor beta chains were all obtained from the same sample, sequenced in a study of cytomegalovirus exposure and HLA in healthy donors. 13 Jbeta primers and 60 Vbeta primers were used for the PCR. Measured with immunoSEQ multiplex PCR; TCRdb has only the in-frame clones, and not every one. The sample lists 120,000 to 150,000 clones; 76% were seen once. Source material: PBMCs. The receptors stem from a man aged 18 to 30 in good health and CMV-seronegative.

The genes are TRBV6-5 and TRBJ2-1; the match to TRBD1 covers 9 bases. This CDR3 has 15 amino acids. Trimming removed 5 bases from V and 2 bases from J; junction bases left unmatched: 4. CDR1 and CDR2 from the germline V gene are MNHEY and SVGAGI. The CDR3 DNA reads as TGTGCCAGCAGTGCGGACAGGGGCACCTACAATGAGCAGTTCTTC. Protein: CASSADRGTYNEQFF.

This sequence joins TRBV6-5 and TRBJ2-1; 7 nucleotides align to TRBD1. The junction had 7 bases not matched to a gene; V was cut back by 7 bases and J by 7 bases. CDR1 and CDR2 (germline): MNHEY, SVGAGI. CDR3 length: 13 residues. This CDR3 reads CASTETGKNEQFF. In nucleotides, the CDR3 is TGTGCCAGCACCGAGACAGGGAAGAATGAGCAGTTCTTC.

The rearrangement joins TRBV5-1 to TRBJ2-3; 10 bases are shared with TRBD2. Germline V lookup: CDR1 SGHRS, CDR2 YFSETQ. CDR3 length equals 17 residues. V trimming: 4 bases; J trimming: 0 bases; junction bases outside the gene matches: 8. CDR3 coding DNA: TGCGCCAGCAGCCCAACGGCTAGCGGGAGTAGCACAGATACGCAGTATTTT. This codes for CASSPTASGSSTDTQYF.

This clone was found a few times. This chain connects TRBV7-2 to TRBJ2-3; TRBD2 is a possible D gene (7 bases). V lost 5 bases and J 5 bases, leaving 17 bases between the germline ends. The V gene's germline CDR1 is SGHTA and CDR2 FQGNSA. The CDR3 is 15 amino acids. CDR3 residues: CASSVTRGGRDTQYF. DNA of the CDR3: TGTGCCAGCAGCGTCACAAGGGGGGGCAGAGATACGCAGTATTTT.

The genes are TRBV4-1 and TRBJ2-5, with 7 bases fitting TRBD2. The junction had 12 bases not matched to a gene; V was cut back by 0 bases and J by 5 bases. Germline loops: CDR1 MGHRA, CDR2 YSYEKL. This CDR3 has 17 residues. CDR3 DNA: TGCGCCAGCAGCCAAGAAAGAATCTTCGCGGGAGATGAGACCCAGTACTTC. This sequence encodes CASSQERIFAGDETQYF.

The chain is built from TRBV6-1 and TRBJ2-1; 12 bases are shared with TRBD2. The CDR3 contains 15 residues. Losses at the gene ends were 6 bases for V and 6 bases for J; bases not matched to a gene: 6. Germline CDR1 MNHNS, CDR2 SASEGT. The CDR3: CASRLTSGSVNEQFF. The CDR3 bases are TGTGCCAGCAGGCTGACTAGCGGGAGTGTCAATGAGCAGTTCTTC.

The rearrangement uses TRBV27 and TRBJ2-5, with 7 bases fitting TRBD1. The tail of the sequence fits TRBJ2-7 better, so the J call may be wrong. The CDR3 contains 16 residues. Germline assignment: CDR1 MNHEY and CDR2 SMNVEV (reference sequence). For the CDR3, the DNA is TGTGCCAGCAGTTTTTCGACAGGGACGTTGACCTACGAGCAGTACTTC. Translating gives CASSFSTGTLTYEQYF.

There are a few counts of this clone. The rearrangement links TRBV7-9 to TRBJ1-1; weak D call: TRBD1 (5 bases). The germline V gene has CDR1 SEHNR and CDR2 FQNEAQ (reference sequence). The CDR3 consists of 14 residues. Between the trimmed V and J ends, which lost 4 bases and 6 bases, there was a span of 15 bases. CDR3 nucleotides: TGTGCCAGCAGCTCAAAGGAGGGGATCCCTGAAGCTTTCTTT. Its translation: CASSSKEGIPEAFF.

The chain recombines TRBV5-5 with TRBJ2-3; possibly TRBD1 for D (5 bases). The CDR3 is 15 residues long. Germline lookup yields CDR1 SGHKS and CDR2 YYEKEE (reference sequence). V dropped 4 bases and J dropped 0 bases, with 12 bases sitting between them. DNA for the CDR3: TGTGCCAGCAGCCCACAGGACCTAAGCACAGATACGCAGTATTTT. The encoded protein is CASSPQDLSTDTQYF. The variable domain in full, completed from reference TRBV5-5 and TRBJ2-3, reads DAGVTQSPTHLIKTRGQQVTLRCSPISGHKSVSWYQQVLGQGPQFIFQYYEKEERGRGNFPDRFSARQFPNYSSELNVNALLLGDSALYLCASSPQDLSTDTQYFGPGTRLTVL.

This clone has a single count. The rearrangement joins TRBV5-5 to TRBJ1-3; TRBD1 is a possible D gene (5 bases). The CDR3 is 15 residues long. The V gene lost 5 bases and the J gene lost 0 bases, with 12 bases spanning the gap. Germline CDR1 and CDR2: SGHKS and YYEKEE (reference sequence). The CDR3: CASSQTASSGNTIYF. The DNA for the CDR3 is TGTGCCAGCAGTCAGACAGCTAGCTCTGGAAACACCATATATTTT.

This clone was seen a few times. V is TRBV30 and J is TRBJ1-3, with D perhaps TRBD1 (6 bases). In germline, CDR1 is GTSNPN, CDR2 SVGIG (reference sequence). The germline V and J ends were trimmed by 0 bases and 4 bases, with 16 bases remaining between them. The CDR3 is 16 residues long. CDR3 region: CAWSVVPQGSGNTIYF. Written as DNA, the CDR3 is TGTGCCTGGAGTGTGGTCCCACAGGGATCGGGAAACACCATATATTTT.

This chain connects TRBV9 to TRBJ2-1, with 9 bases lining up with TRBD2. With V trimmed by 0 bases and J by 9 bases, 7 bases remained unmatched. The length of the CDR3 is 15 residues. Per the germline V gene, CDR1 is SGDLS and CDR2 is YYNGEE. The CDR3 region has the DNA TGTGCCAGCAGCGTAGTAGCGGGAGCAGGCGGTGAGCAGTTCTTC. Its translation: CASSVVAGAGGEQFF.

This sequence joins TRBV21-1 and TRBJ1-5; the table names TRBD1, a call not compared with the DNA. TRBV21-1 is a pseudogene. The CDR3 runs 14 residues. CDR3 DNA sequence: TGTGCCAGCCTTCCCGGGACAGGGAATCAGCCCCAGCATTTT. Protein product: CASLPGTGNQPQHF.

CDR3 DNA sequence: TGCGCCAGCAGGGGTAGCGGTAAAAATGAGCAGTTCTTC. As protein: CASRGSGKNEQFF. V gene TRBV5-1 combines with J gene TRBJ2-1; possibly TRBD2 for D (6 bases). The germline V gene encodes CDR1 SGHRS and CDR2 YFSETQ. Trimming pared 5 bases from V and 7 bases from J, leaving 13 bases between. The CDR3 has 13 residues.

The rearrangement links TRBV5-6 to TRBJ2-7, with TRBD1 matching 9 bases. This CDR3 is built from 15 residues. V was pared by 4 bases and J by 6 bases, with 11 bases of the junction left unmatched. CDR1 SGHDT and CDR2 YYEEEE come from the germline V gene. This CDR3 is CASSGGGTGFVEQYF. The DNA for the CDR3 is TGTGCCAGCAGCGGTGGAGGGACAGGGTTCGTCGAGCAGTACTTC.

The chain uses TRBV11-3 and TRBJ2-2; D is perhaps TRBD1 (5 bases). Between the trimmed V and J ends, which lost 3 bases and 5 bases, there was a span of 13 bases. CDR3 length equals 15 residues. Germline CDR1 and CDR2: SGHNT and YENEEA. CDR3 sequence reads: CASSFSRGATGELFF. The DNA of the CDR3 is TGTGCCAGCAGCTTCTCCCGTGGGGCTACCGGGGAGCTGTTTTTT.

This clone was counted a few times. The chain joins TRBV30 to TRBJ1-5, with D possibly TRBD1 on 6 matching bases. Germline values: CDR1 GTSNPN, CDR2 SVGIG (reference sequence). With 2 bases removed from V and 4 bases from J, the gap between germline ends came to 15 bases. The CDR3 loop spans 15 amino acids. CDR3 coding DNA: TGTGCCTGGAGTCAATTGGACAGAAAAAATCAGCCCCAGCATTTT. Amino acid sequence: CAWSQLDRKNQPQHF.

The V gene is TRBV6-6, the J gene TRBJ1-1; no definite D call. Germline assignment: CDR1 MNHNY and CDR2 SVGAGI (reference sequence). V lost 8 bases and J lost 4, with 17 bases in between. CDR3 length: 14 residues. The CDR3 loop is CASGTGPRITEAFF. CDR3 in DNA: TGTGCCAGCGGTACGGGTCCCCGGATCACTGAAGCTTTCTTT.

The V and J genes are TRBV27 and TRBJ2-3; D perhaps matches TRBD1 (6 bases). This CDR3 comprises 14 residues. Germline CDR1 is MNHEY and CDR2 is SMNVEV (reference sequence). The ends were cut back, 5 bases at V and 4 bases at J, with 13 bases in the middle. The CDR3 coding sequence is TGTGCCAGCAGTATGAGGACAGCCCCAGATACGCAGTATTTT. It yields the protein CASSMRTAPDTQYF.

The CDR3 here is CASTRASGGRGNEQFF. The CDR3, as DNA: TGTGCCAGCACCCGCGCCTCAGGGGGTCGTGGCAATGAGCAGTTCTTC. The chain recombines TRBV27 with TRBJ2-1, with 7 positions matching TRBD1. The germline V gene encodes CDR1 MNHEY and CDR2 SMNVEV (reference sequence). The CDR3 runs to 16 residues. After removal of 7 bases from V and 6 bases from J, the junction contained 15 bases not matched to a gene.

The V call is TRBV5-1, the J call TRBJ2-2; TRBD1 aligns across 7 bases. Germline V gene sequence: CDR1 SGHRS, CDR2 YFSETQ. Unmatched junction bases numbered 5, after V lost 3 bases and J lost 0 bases. CDR3 length: 16 residues. The CDR3: CASSSGQPSNTGELFF. The CDR3 DNA reads TGCGCCAGCAGCTCGGGACAGCCTTCGAACACCGGGGAGCTGTTTTTT.

The V call is TRBV30, the J call TRBJ2-1, with 11 bases fitting TRBD2. The V and J ends lost 0 bases and 0 bases, in that order; junction bases with no gene match: 13. The germline CDR1 and CDR2 sequences are GTSNPN and SVGIG (reference sequence). The CDR3 extends over 20 amino acids. The CDR3 DNA sequence: TGTGCCTGGAGTGTGACCCGACTAGCGGGAAAGAAGATCTCCTACAATGAGCAGTTCTTC. Translated: CAWSVTRLAGKKISYNEQFF.

The V and J genes are TRBV27 and TRBJ1-2; D uncertain. The germline V gene has CDR1 MNHEY and CDR2 SMNVEV (reference sequence). The CDR3 runs 11 residues. V was shortened by 5 bases and J by 5 bases, with 6 bases between the two germline ends. This CDR3 reads CASSPGYGYTF. The CDR3 DNA sequence: TGTGCCAGCAGTCCCGGTTATGGCTACACCTTC.

V usage is TRBV7-9 and J usage is TRBJ1-1; unclear D gene. Germline V gene data show CDR1 as SEHNR and CDR2 as FQNEAQ (reference sequence). CDR3 length: 11 residues. V gave up 5 bases and J gave up 5 bases, with 6 bases separating them. This CDR3 reads CASSPGTEAFF. As DNA, the CDR3 is TGTGCCAGCAGCCCGGGGACTGAAGCTTTCTTT.

The chain combines TRBV27 with TRBJ1-6, with 9 bases identical to TRBD1. V shed 6 bases and J 4 bases; nucleotides not matched to a gene: 1. Germline loops: CDR1 MNHEY, CDR2 SMNVEV (reference sequence). The CDR3 length is 14 residues. The CDR3, as DNA: TGTGCCAGCAGGGACAGGGGATATAATTCACCCCTCCACTTT. Translating gives CASRDRGYNSPLHF.

V usage is TRBV7-2 and J usage is TRBJ2-1; possible D gene TRBD1, 5 bases. CDR3 length: 15 amino acids. The V and J ends lost 8 bases and 4 bases respectively, with 18 bases between them. CDR1 SGHTA and CDR2 FQGNSA come from the germline V gene. In DNA form, the CDR3 reads TGTGCCAGCGGGCAACAGGTTCCCCCTTACAATGAGCAGTTCTTC. Its protein is CASGQQVPPYNEQFF. Supplemented by reference TRBV7-2 and TRBJ2-1, the full variable domain reads GAGVSQSPSNKVTEKGKDVELRCDPISGHTALYWYRQSLGQGLEFLIYFQGNSAPDKSGLPSDRFSAERTGGSVSTLTIQRTQQEDSAVYLCASGQQVPPYNEQFFGPGTRLTVL.